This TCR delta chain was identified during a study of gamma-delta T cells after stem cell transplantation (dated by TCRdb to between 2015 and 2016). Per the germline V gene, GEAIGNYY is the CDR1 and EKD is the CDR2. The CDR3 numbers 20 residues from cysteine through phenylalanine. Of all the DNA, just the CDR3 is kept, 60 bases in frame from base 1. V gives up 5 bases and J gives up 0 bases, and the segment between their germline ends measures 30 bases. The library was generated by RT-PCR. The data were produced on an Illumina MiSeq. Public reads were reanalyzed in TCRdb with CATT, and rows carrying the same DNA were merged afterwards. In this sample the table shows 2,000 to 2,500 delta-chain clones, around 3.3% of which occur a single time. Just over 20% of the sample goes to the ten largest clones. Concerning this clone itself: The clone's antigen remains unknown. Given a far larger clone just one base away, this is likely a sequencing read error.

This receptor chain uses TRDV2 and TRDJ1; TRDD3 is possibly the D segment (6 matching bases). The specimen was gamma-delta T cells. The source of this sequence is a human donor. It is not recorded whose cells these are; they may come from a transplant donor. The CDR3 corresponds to CACGTMGIYGGIQNTDKLIF. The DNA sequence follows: TGTGCCTGTGGCACAATGGGGATCTACGGTGGAATACAAAACACCGATAAACTCATCTTT.